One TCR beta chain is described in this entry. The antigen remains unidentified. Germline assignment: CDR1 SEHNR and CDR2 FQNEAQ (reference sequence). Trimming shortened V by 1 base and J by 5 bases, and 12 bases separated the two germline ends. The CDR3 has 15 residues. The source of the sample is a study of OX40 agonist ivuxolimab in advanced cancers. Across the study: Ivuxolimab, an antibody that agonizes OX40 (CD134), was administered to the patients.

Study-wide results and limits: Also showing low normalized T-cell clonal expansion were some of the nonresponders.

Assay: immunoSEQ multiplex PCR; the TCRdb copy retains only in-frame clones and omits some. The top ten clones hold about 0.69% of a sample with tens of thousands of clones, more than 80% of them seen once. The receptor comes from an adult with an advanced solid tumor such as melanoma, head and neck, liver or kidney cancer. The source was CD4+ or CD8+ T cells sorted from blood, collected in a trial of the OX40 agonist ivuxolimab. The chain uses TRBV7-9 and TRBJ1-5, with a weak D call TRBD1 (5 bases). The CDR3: CASSLGQRVDQPQHF. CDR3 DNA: TGTGCCAGCAGCTTAGGACAGCGGGTGGATCAGCCCCAGCATTTT.